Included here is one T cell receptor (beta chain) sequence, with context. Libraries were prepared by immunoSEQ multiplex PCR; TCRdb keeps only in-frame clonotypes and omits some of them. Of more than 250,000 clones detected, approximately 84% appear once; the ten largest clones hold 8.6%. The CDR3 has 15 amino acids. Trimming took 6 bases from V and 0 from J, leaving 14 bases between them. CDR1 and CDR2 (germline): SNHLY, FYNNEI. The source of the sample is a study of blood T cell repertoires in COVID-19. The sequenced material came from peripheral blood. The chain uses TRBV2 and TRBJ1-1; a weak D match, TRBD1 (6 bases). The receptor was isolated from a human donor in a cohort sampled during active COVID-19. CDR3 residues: CASSPDSFMNTEAFF. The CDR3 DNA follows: TGTGCCAGCAGCCCGGACAGCTTCATGAACACTGAAGCTTTCTTT. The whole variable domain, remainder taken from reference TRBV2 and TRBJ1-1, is EPEVTQTPSHQVTQMGQEVILRCVPISNHLYFYWYRQILGQKVEFLVSFYNNEISEKSEIFDDQFSVERPDGSNFTLKIRSTKLEDSAMYFCASSPDSFMNTEAFFGQGTRLTVV.